These 28 T cell receptor beta chains were all obtained from the same sample, sequenced in a study of regulatory T cells in long-lasting Graves disease. Combining iRepertoire HTBI primers with Arm-PCR of CDR3 regions, the authors built TCR beta libraries. From the multiplex PCR reads, TCRdb called clonotypes with MiXCR, one entry per CDR3 protein. This table has 350,000 to 550,000 distinct CDR3 sequences, 16% appearing once. The time point is: newly diagnosed GD, antithyroid drugs for less than 3 months. Generation of the TCR library employed RNA extracted from PBMCs. These data are also associated with another study on T cells in Graves' hyperthyroidism and ophthalmopathy.

The specimen was peripheral blood mononuclear cells (PBMCs), collected at new diagnosis, from a patient treated with antithyroid drugs. These TCRs come from a woman aged 18-29 years with Graves disease.

CDR3 amino acids: CASSRQGFGSYEQYF. In DNA, the CDR3 is TGTGCCAGCAGCAGACAGGGGTTTGGCTCCTACGAGCAGTACTTC. This rearrangement joins TRBV9 to TRBJ2-7; 8 nucleotides align to TRBD1. Germline V gene sequence: CDR1 SGDLS, CDR2 YYNGEE. V gave up 4 bases and J gave up 0 bases; unmatched junction bases: 6. The CDR3 has 15 residues.

This clonotype was counted many times. The V gene is TRBV6-2 or TRBV6-3, the J gene TRBJ2-1, with unresolved D. Trimming cost V 6 bases and J 9 bases, with 12 bases left between them. In germline, CDR1 is MNHEY, CDR2 SVGEGT. The CDR3 is 12 amino acids. CDR3 nucleotide sequence: TGTGCCAGCAGCTCTATGTCGGCTGAGCAGTTCTTC. It specifies CASSSMSAEQFF.

V usage is TRBV6-1 and J usage is TRBJ2-1, with TRBD2 identical over 13 bases. Germline V CDR1 and CDR2: MNHNS, SASEGT. The CDR3 totals 17 residues. V dropped 4 bases and J dropped 3; count of bases not matched to a gene: 6. The CDR3 reads CASSGLAGGSGYNEQFF. The CDR3 nucleotides are TGTGCCAGCAGTGGACTAGCGGGAGGATCCGGCTACAATGAGCAGTTCTTC.

This clonotype has at least ten counts. This chain joins TRBV28 and TRBJ2-7, with 9 bases identical to TRBD1. The germline CDR1 and CDR2 sequences are MDHEN and SYDVKM. The CDR3 spans 15 residues. V shed 7 bases, J shed 0 bases, and the junction held 7 bases outside the gene matches. CDR3 sequence: CASNTGGGNSYEQYF. The CDR3 DNA reads TGTGCCAGCAATACAGGGGGCGGGAACTCCTACGAGCAGTACTTC.

This clonotype occurred many times. The CDR3 bases are TGTGCCAGCAGCGCCCCGCTCGGCCTGAGTCAAGAGACCCAGTACTTC. This gives the protein CASSAPLGLSQETQYF. The chain combines TRBV9 with TRBJ2-5; D is uncertain. CDR3 length: 16 amino acids. In germline, CDR1 is SGDLS, CDR2 YYNGEE. Deletions cut 3 bases from V and 2 bases from J, with 17 bases between.

V usage is TRBV12-3 or TRBV12-4 and J usage is TRBJ2-5; the D gene is possibly TRBD1 (6 bases). The V end lost 4 bases, the J end lost 3 bases, and 6 bases lay between the germline ends. The CDR3 runs to 12 residues. The CDR3 region is CASSWTEETQYF. The CDR3 DNA sequence: TGTGCCAGCAGTTGGACAGAAGAGACCCAGTACTTC.

The sample holds a few counts of this clonotype. One junction end does not reproduce the germline sequence, and a read error may be involved. The chain joins TRBV11-3 to TRBJ2-3; 7 nucleotides match TRBD2. Germline-derived CDR1 and CDR2 are SGHNT and YENEEA. The CDR3 has 18 residues. The CDR3 reads CASSFVPSGYYLTDTRYF. As DNA, the CDR3 is TGTGCCAGCAGCTTTGTGCCTAGCGGATATTATCTCACAGATACGCGGTATTTT.

The V call is TRBV6-5, the J call TRBJ2-5; TRBD2 matches 7 bases. The CDR3 consists of 15 residues. V gave up 3 bases and J gave up 5 bases; unmatched junction bases: 9. Germline CDR1 and CDR2: MNHEY and SVGAGI. This chain's CDR3 is CASSYIGGSAETQYF. The CDR3 bases are TGTGCCAGCAGTTATATCGGCGGGAGTGCGGAGACCCAGTACTTC.

The table lists this clonotype with a count of one. The chain couples TRBV28 to TRBJ1-1, with TRBD1 as a possible D gene (5 bases). Trimming pared 8 bases from V and 1 base from J, leaving 14 bases between. This CDR3 is built from 14 residues. Germline V gives CDR1 MDHEN, CDR2 SYDVKM. The CDR3 loop is CASCTGTANTEAFF. The CDR3 nucleotides are TGTGCCAGCTGCACCGGGACGGCGAACACTGAAGCTTTCTTT.

This clonotype occurred many times. V and J are TRBV20-1 and TRBJ2-3, with no clear D. The length of the CDR3 is 14 residues. Between the trimmed V and J ends, which lost 3 bases and 0 bases, there was a span of 10 bases. In germline, CDR1 is DFQATT, CDR2 SNEGSKA (reference sequence). The CDR3 loop is CSASPGTSTDTQYF. The CDR3, as DNA: TGCAGTGCTAGTCCGGGCACTAGCACAGATACGCAGTATTTT.

J is TRBJ1-2 and V is TRBV6-1; tentative D call: TRBD1 (6 bases). The CDR3 has 14 amino acids. CDR1 and CDR2 from the germline V gene are MNHNS and SASEGT. V was trimmed by 7 bases and J by 4 bases, leaving 16 bases between them. The CDR3 nucleotides are TGTGCCAGCACCTTAACAGGGATCTCCTATGGCTACACCTTC. Amino acid sequence: CASTLTGISYGYTF.

This clonotype was detected many times. This chain joins TRBV2 and TRBJ2-5; 7 nucleotides line up with TRBD1. Germline loops: CDR1 SNHLY, CDR2 FYNNEI. The length of the CDR3 is 16 residues. V lost 7 bases and J lost 3; bases outside the gene matches: 14. Written as DNA, the CDR3 is TGTGCCAGCACCCGACAGGGCCCACTTACAGAAGAGACCCAGTACTTC. Translating gives CASTRQGPLTEETQYF.

This chain links TRBV12-3 or TRBV12-4 with TRBJ2-7; D perhaps matches TRBD1 (5 bases). The CDR3 contains 14 residues. V was pared by 3 bases and J by 7 bases, with 16 bases between. CDR3: CASSFRESSGEQYF. The CDR3 DNA is TGTGCCAGCAGTTTCAGGGAATCCTCCGGGGAGCAGTACTTC.

This clonotype has at least ten counts. V is TRBV11-2 and J is TRBJ2-7, with D possibly TRBD1 on 6 matching bases. Trimming took off 5 bases at V and 4 bases at J, with 12 bases between the two ends. This CDR3 is built from 13 residues. Germline-derived CDR1 and CDR2 are SGHAT and FQNNGV. In DNA, the CDR3 is TGTGCCAGCAGCCGATTCGGACAGTACGAGCAGTACTTC. This encodes CASSRFGQYEQYF.

This clonotype was observed a few times. V is TRBV2 and J is TRBJ2-5; D call uncertain. The germline gives CDR1 SNHLY, CDR2 FYNNEI. V shed 9 bases and J shed 4 bases, with 9 bases lying between them. The CDR3 loop spans 11 amino acids. DNA for the CDR3: TGTGCCAGAAGGGTTGGAGAGACCCAGTACTTC. Protein product: CARRVGETQYF.

This clonotype was recorded at least ten times. The chain recombines TRBV20-1 with TRBJ2-2, with TRBD2 matching over 7 bases. The CDR3 length is 14 residues. Trimming at V came to 3 bases and at J to 2 bases, leaving 3 bases not matched to a gene. CDR1 DFQATT and CDR2 SNEGSKA come from the germline V gene (reference sequence). The CDR3 DNA sequence: TGCAGTGCTAGGCCTAGCGGTAACACCGGGGAGCTGTTTTTT. Protein product: CSARPSGNTGELFF.

CDR3 amino acids: CATLTETYEQYF. The CDR3 DNA reads as TGTGCCACCCTGACTGAAACTTACGAGCAGTACTTC. This chain uses TRBV10-3 with TRBJ2-7, with unresolved D. Germline CDR1 is ENHRY and CDR2 is SYGVKD. CDR3 length equals 12 residues. V lost 10 bases to trimming and J lost 4 bases, with 14 bases between them.

The V call is TRBV4-1, the J call TRBJ2-3; 7 nucleotides match TRBD2. The V and J ends lost 6 bases and 6 bases, in that order; junction bases with no gene match: 15. Germline loops: CDR1 MGHRA, CDR2 YSYEKL. The CDR3 has 16 residues. The CDR3 loop reads CASSLLLASLGDTQYF. CDR3 DNA: TGCGCCAGCAGTCTATTACTAGCGTCCCTTGGGGATACGCAGTATTTT.

This clonotype came up many times. V and J are TRBV27 and TRBJ2-1; no clear D gene. Trimming took off 8 bases at V and 5 bases at J, with 13 bases between the two ends. The CDR3 covers 13 residues. Germline CDR1 and CDR2: MNHEY and SMNVEV (reference sequence). The CDR3 nucleotides are TGTGCCAGCTTCGCAGATCTAGACAATGAGCAGTTCTTC. Its protein product is CASFADLDNEQFF.

This clonotype has only a few counts. The CDR3 DNA sequence: TGTGCCAGCAGCCGCGGCAGGGGACAGGTAGATACGCAGTATTTT. Protein product: CASSRGRGQVDTQYF. The rearrangement links TRBV11-2 to TRBJ2-3, with 8 bases matching TRBD1. CDR3 length: 15 residues. J lost 5 bases, V lost 5 bases, and 9 bases had no gene match. Germline V gene lookup returns CDR1 SGHAT and CDR2 FQNNGV.

This clonotype appeared a few times. The chain employs TRBV4-1 and TRBJ1-1; D remains unclear. The CDR3 has 12 amino acids. Trimming pared 0 bases from V and 7 bases from J, leaving 6 bases between. Germline CDR1 reads MGHRA; CDR2 reads YSYEKL. The CDR3 reads CASSQDGDEAFF. CDR3 bases: TGCGCCAGCAGCCAAGATGGGGATGAAGCTTTCTTT.

The gene calls are TRBV12-3 or TRBV12-4 and TRBJ2-7, with 12 nucleotides matching TRBD2. V lost 5 bases, J lost 6 bases, and 8 bases stayed unmatched. The CDR3 covers 15 residues. This CDR3 reads CASSPRLAGAGEQYF. Written as DNA, the CDR3 is TGTGCCAGCAGTCCCCGACTAGCGGGAGCTGGCGAGCAGTACTTC.

This clonotype was observed a handful of times. This chain uses TRBV19 with TRBJ2-5, with 8 bases matching TRBD2. The CDR3 contains 16 residues. The V and J ends lost 0 bases and 0 bases, in that order; junction bases with no gene match: 3. Per germline, CDR1 LNHDA and CDR2 SQIVND (reference sequence). The CDR3 coding sequence is TGTGCCAGTAGTATAGATTCTAGCGGGTACCAAGAGACCCAGTACTTC. Amino acids: CASSIDSSGYQETQYF.

This CDR3 is CASSTGTTYSNQPQHF. The CDR3 coding sequence is TGTGCCAGCAGTACCGGGACCACCTATAGCAATCAGCCCCAGCATTTT. J is TRBJ1-5 and V is TRBV6-1; maybe TRBD1 (5 bases). The CDR3 covers 16 residues. Trimming shortened V by 5 bases and J by 0 bases, and 14 bases separated the two germline ends. Germline V gives CDR1 MNHNS, CDR2 SASEGT.

The rearrangement joins TRBV28 to TRBJ1-5, with unresolved D. This CDR3 is 12 amino acids long. In germline, CDR1 is MDHEN, CDR2 SYDVKM. V was cut by 4 bases and J by 8 bases, with 9 bases left in between. The CDR3 sequence is CASSSPKEPQHF. The CDR3 DNA reads TGTGCCAGCAGTTCGCCCAAGGAGCCCCAGCATTTT.

This clonotype was found a few times. The chain couples TRBV18 to TRBJ2-7, with no clear D. This CDR3 is built from 12 residues. Germline V gene data show CDR1 as KGHSH and CDR2 as LQKENI. With 4 bases removed from V and 6 bases from J, the gap between germline ends came to 10 bases. CDR3 amino acids: CASSRPLGEQYF. For the CDR3, the DNA is TGTGCCAGCTCACGACCCCTCGGCGAGCAGTACTTC.

This clonotype occurred many times. The chain combines TRBV20-1 with TRBJ2-3; 9 nucleotides match TRBD2. J lost 4 bases, V lost 3 bases, and 8 bases had no gene match. Germline V lookup: CDR1 DFQATT, CDR2 SNEGSKA (reference sequence). This CDR3 contains 15 residues. CDR3 residues: CSASLLAGRADTQYF. The CDR3 DNA is TGCAGTGCTAGTCTTCTAGCGGGAAGGGCAGATACGCAGTATTTT.

This clonotype was counted a few times. The V gene is TRBV19, the J gene TRBJ2-5; the D gene is possibly TRBD2 (5 bases). This CDR3 is 13 amino acids long. Between the trimmed V and J ends, which lost 6 bases and 5 bases, there was a span of 13 bases. Germline CDR1 reads LNHDA; CDR2 reads SQIVND (reference sequence). CDR3 bases: TGTGCCAGTAGAGGACTCCGATGGGAGACCCAGTACTTC. This translates into CASRGLRWETQYF.